The sequence of this TCR beta chain was determined in a study of cytomegalovirus exposure and HLA in healthy donors. Study-level background: The same platform was used for the 120 validation repertoires and the approximately 670 first-cohort repertoires, a later analysis reported. Whole-study findings and limits: Under in vitro conditions, three CMV-associated chains were confirmed as specific for CMV antigens. For most TCR sequences rarity was the rule, although some public TCRs occurred in many donors. It was found in a later analysis that first-cohort TCR clusters tended to co-occur in the approximately 120 validation repertoires.

Method: immunoSEQ multiplex PCR; TCRdb's copy keeps in-frame clones and lacks some. This table has about 270,000 clones, 70% to 90% appearing once. A word on this clone: Its antigen is as yet unknown.

Unmatched junction bases numbered 7, after V lost 2 bases and J lost 2 bases. This CDR3 region has 15 residues. Germline-derived CDR1 and CDR2 are SGHDT and YYEEEE. The J gene is TRBJ2-7, the V gene TRBV5-6, with 7 bases aligning to TRBD2. The TCR originated in a woman between 18 and 29 years old in good health and CMV-seronegative. Sequenced: PBMCs. CDR3 DNA: TGTGCCAGCAGCTTCTCGGCGGGAGTAACCTACGAGCAGTACTTC. As protein: CASSFSAGVTYEQYF.